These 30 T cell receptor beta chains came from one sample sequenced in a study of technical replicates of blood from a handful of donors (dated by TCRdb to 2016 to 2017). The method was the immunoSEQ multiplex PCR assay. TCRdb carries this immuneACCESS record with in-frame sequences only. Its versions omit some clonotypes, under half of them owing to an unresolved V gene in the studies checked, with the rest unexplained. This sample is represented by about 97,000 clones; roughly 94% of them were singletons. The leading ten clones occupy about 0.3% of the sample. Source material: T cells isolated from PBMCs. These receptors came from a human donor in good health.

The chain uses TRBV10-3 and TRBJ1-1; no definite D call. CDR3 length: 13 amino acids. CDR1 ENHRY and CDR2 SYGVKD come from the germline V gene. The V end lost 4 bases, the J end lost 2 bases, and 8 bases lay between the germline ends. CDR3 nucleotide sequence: TGTGCCATCAGTGGCGGGATTAACACTGAAGCTTTCTTT. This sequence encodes CAISGGINTEAFF.

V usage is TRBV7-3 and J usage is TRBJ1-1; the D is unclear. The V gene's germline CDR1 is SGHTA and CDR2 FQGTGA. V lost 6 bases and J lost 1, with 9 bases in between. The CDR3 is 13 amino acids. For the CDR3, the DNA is TGTGCCAGCAGGACGTGGGCGAACACTGAAGCTTTCTTT. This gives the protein CASRTWANTEAFF.

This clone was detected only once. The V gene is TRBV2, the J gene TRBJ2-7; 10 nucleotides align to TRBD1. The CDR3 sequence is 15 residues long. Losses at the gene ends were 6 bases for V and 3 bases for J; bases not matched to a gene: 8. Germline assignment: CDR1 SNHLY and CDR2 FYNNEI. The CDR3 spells CASSFGQGGYYEQYF. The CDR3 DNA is TGTGCCAGCAGCTTCGGACAGGGGGGGTACTACGAGCAGTACTTC.

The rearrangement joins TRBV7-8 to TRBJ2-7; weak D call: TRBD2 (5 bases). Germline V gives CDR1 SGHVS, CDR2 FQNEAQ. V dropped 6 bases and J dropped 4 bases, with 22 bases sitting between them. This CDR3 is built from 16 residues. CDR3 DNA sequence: TGTGCCAGCAGTTCACTCCCGAGGGCTGCAATATACGAGCAGTACTTC. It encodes CASSSLPRAAIYEQYF.

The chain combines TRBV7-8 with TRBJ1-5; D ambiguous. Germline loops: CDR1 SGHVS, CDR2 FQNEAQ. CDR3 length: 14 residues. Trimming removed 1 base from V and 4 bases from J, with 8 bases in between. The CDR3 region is CASSLDSGNQPQHF. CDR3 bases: TGTGCCAGCAGCTTAGATAGCGGGAATCAGCCCCAGCATTTT.

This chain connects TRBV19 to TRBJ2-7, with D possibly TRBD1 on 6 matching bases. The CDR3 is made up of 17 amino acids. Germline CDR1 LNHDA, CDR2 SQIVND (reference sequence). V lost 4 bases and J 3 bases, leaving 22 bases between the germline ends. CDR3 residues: CASSTTGTPPYVYEQYF. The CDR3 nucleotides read TGTGCCAGTAGTACCACAGGGACCCCTCCTTACGTCTACGAGCAGTACTTC. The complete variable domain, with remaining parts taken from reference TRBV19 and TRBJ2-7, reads DGGITQSPKYLFRKEGQNVTLSCEQNLNHDAMYWYRQDPGQGLRLIYYSQIVNDFQKGDIAEGYSVSREKKESFPLTVTSAQKNPTAFYLCASSTTGTPPYVYEQYFGPGTRLTVT.

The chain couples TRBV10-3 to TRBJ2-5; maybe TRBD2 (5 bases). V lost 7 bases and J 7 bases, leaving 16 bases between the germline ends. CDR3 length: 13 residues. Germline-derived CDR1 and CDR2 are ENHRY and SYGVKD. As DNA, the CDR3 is TGTGCCATCACCTGGGCCCCCGAGGGGACCCAGTACTTC. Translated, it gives CAITWAPEGTQYF.

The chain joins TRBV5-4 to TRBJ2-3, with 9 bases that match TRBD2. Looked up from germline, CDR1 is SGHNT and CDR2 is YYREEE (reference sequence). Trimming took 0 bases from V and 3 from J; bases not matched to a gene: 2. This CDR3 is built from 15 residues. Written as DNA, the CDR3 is TGTGCCAGCAGCTTGGTTAGCGGGAGAACAGATACGCAGTATTTT. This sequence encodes CASSLVSGRTDTQYF.

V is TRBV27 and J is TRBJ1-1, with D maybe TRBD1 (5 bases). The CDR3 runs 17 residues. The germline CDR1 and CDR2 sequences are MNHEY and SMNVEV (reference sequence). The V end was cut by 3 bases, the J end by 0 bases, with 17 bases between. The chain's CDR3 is CASSFLGALGMNTEAFF. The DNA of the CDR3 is TGTGCCAGCAGTTTTTTAGGGGCGCTTGGGATGAACACTGAAGCTTTCTTT.

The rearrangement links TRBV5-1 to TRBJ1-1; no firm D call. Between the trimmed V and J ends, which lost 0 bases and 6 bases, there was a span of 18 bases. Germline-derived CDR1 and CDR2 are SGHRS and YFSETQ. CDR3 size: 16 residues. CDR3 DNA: TGCGCCAGCAGCTTGGACCGGGGTTCCTCGTCGGCTGAAGCTTTCTTT. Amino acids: CASSLDRGSSSAEAFF. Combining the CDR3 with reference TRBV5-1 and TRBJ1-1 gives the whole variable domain KAGVTQTPRYLIKTRGQQVTLSCSPISGHRSVSWYQQTPGQGLQFLFEYFSETQRNKGNFPGRFSGRQFSNSRSEMNVSTLELGDSALYLCASSLDRGSSSAEAFFGQGTRLTVV.

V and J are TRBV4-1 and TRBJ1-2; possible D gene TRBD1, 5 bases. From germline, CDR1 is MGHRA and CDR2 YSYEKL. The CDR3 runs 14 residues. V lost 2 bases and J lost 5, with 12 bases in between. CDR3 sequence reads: CASSQQGGLYGYTF. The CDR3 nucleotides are TGCGCCAGCAGCCAACAGGGCGGATTATATGGCTACACCTTC.

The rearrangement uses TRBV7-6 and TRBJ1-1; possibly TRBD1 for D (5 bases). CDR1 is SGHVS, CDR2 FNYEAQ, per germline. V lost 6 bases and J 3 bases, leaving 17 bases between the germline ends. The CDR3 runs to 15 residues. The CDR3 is CASSWVGADDTEAFF. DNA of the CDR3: TGTGCCAGCAGTTGGGTAGGGGCGGACGACACTGAAGCTTTCTTT.

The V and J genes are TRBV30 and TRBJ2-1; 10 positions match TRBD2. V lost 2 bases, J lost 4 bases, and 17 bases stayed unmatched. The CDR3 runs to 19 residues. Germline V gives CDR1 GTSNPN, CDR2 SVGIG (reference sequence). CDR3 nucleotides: TGTGCCTGGAGTCCGATACTAGCGGGACCCCTCCTTTCATACAATGAGCAGTTCTTC. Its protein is CAWSPILAGPLLSYNEQFF.

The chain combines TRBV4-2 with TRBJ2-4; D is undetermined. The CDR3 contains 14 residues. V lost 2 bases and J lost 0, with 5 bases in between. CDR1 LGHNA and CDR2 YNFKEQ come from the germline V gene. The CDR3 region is CASSQYLAKNIQYF. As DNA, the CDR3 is TGTGCCAGCAGCCAATATTTAGCCAAAAACATTCAGTACTTC.

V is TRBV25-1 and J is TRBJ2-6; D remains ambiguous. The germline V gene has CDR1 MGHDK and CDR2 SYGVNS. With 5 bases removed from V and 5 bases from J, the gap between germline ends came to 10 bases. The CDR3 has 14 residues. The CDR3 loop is CASSPGSWANVLTF. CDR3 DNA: TGTGCCAGCAGTCCCGGGTCTTGGGCCAACGTCCTGACTTTC.

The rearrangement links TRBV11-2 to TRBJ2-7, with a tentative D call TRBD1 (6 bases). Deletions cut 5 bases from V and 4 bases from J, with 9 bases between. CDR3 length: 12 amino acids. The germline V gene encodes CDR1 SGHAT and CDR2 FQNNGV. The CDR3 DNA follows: TGTGCCAGCAGCGCCCAGGGGTACGAGCAGTACTTC. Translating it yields CASSAQGYEQYF.

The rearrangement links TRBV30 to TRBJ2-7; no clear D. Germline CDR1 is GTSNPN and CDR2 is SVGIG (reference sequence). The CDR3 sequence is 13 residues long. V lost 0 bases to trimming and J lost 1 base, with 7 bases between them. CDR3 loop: CAWSVIASYEQYF. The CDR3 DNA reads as TGTGCCTGGAGTGTAATAGCTTCCTACGAGCAGTACTTC.

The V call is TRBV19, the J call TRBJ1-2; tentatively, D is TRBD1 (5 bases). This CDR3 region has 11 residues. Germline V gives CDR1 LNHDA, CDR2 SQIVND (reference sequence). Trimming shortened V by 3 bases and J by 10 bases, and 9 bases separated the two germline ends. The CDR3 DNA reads TGTGCCAGTAGTATCGGACACTTCTACACCTTC. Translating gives CASSIGHFYTF.

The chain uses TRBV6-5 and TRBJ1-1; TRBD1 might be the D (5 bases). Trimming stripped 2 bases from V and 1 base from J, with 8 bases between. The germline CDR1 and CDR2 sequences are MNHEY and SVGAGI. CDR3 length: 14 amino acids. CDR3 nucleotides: TGTGCCAGCAGTTACGGCGGGGGGAACACTGAAGCTTTCTTT. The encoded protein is CASSYGGGNTEAFF.

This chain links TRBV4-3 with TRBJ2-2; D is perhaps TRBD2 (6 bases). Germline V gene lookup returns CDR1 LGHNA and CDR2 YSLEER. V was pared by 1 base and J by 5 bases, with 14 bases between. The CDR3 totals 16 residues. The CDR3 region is CASSQGAGLSTGELFF. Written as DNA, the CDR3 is TGCGCCAGCAGCCAAGGGGCCGGACTATCAACCGGGGAGCTGTTTTTT.

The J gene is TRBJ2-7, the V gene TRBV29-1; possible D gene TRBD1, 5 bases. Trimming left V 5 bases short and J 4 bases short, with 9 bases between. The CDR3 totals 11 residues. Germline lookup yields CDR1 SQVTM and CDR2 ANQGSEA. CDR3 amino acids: CSVSRDYEQYF. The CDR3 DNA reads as TGCAGCGTTAGCAGGGATTACGAGCAGTACTTC.

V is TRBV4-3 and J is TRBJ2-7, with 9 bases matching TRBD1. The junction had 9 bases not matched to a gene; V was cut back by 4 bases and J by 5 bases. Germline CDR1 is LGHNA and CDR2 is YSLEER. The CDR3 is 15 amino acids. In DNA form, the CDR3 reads TGCGCCAGCAGCCCCTCCGGGACAGGGTCCCACGAGCAGTACTTC. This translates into CASSPSGTGSHEQYF.

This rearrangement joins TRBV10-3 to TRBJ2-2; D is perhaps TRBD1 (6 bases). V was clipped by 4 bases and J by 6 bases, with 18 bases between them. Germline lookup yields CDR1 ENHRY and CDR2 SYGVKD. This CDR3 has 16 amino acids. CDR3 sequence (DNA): TGTGCCATCAGTGGGGACATGCCCGGTATAGCCGGGGAGCTGTTTTTT. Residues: CAISGDMPGIAGELFF.

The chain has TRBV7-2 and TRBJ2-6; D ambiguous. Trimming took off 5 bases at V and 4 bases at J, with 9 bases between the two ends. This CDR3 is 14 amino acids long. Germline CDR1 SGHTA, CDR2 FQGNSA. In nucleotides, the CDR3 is TGTGCCAGCAGCCCGGAGTGGGGGGCCAACGTCCTGACTTTC. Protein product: CASSPEWGANVLTF.

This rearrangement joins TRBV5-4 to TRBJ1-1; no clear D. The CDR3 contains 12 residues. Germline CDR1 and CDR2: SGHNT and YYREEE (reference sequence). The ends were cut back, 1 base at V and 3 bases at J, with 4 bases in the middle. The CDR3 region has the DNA TGTGCCAGCAGCTTGCCTTACACTGAAGCTTTCTTT. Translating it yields CASSLPYTEAFF.

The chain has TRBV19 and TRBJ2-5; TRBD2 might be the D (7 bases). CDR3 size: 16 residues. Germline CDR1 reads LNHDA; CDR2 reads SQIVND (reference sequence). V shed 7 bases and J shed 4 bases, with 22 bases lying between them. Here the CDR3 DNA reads TGTGCCAGTACTAGCCAGGGGCGGGGGTCTGGAGAGACCCAGTACTTC. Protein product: CASTSQGRGSGETQYF.

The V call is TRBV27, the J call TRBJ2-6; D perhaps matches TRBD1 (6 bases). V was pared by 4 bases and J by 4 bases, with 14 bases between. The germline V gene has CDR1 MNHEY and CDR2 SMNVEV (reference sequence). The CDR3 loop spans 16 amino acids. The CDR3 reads CASSSSLGAGANVLTF. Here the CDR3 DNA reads TGTGCCAGCAGTTCTTCACTGGGGGCCGGGGCCAACGTCCTGACTTTC.

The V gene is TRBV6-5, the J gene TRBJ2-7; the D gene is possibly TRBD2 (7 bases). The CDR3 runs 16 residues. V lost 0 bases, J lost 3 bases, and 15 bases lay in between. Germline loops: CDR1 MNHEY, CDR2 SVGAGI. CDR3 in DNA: TGTGCCAGCAGTTACTCGATAGGGGGGGCTATCTACGAGCAGTACTTC. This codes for CASSYSIGGAIYEQYF.

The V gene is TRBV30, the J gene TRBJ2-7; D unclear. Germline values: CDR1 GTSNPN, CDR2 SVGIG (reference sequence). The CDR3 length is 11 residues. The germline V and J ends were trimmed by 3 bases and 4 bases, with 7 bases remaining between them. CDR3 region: CAWSLNYEQYF. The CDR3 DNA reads TGTGCCTGGAGCTTAAATTACGAGCAGTACTTC.

Written as DNA, the CDR3 is TGTGCCAGCAGTTTTTCCAGGGCCAAGACCCAGTACTTC. It translates to CASSFSRAKTQYF. The rearrangement links TRBV27 to TRBJ2-5, with a tentative D call TRBD1 (5 bases). Between the trimmed V and J ends, which lost 3 bases and 6 bases, there was a span of 11 bases. The CDR3 sequence is 13 residues long. The germline gives CDR1 MNHEY, CDR2 SMNVEV (reference sequence).